This entry concerns a single T cell receptor (beta chain). The CDR3 runs to 17 residues. The germline V and J ends were trimmed by 3 bases and 0 bases, with 15 bases remaining between them. Germline V gives CDR1 KGHSH, CDR2 LQKENI. These data come from a study of T cell changes during pregnancy in multiple sclerosis. The data were produced by immunoSEQ multiplex PCR, yet TCRdb's version contains in-frame clones alone and is incomplete. This sample has under 70,000 clones; around 92% occur once, and the top ten carry 2% to 2.5%. The rearrangement uses TRBV18 and TRBJ2-1; a possible D gene is TRBD1 (5 bases). The sample was peripheral blood, taken in the third trimester of pregnancy. The receptor was isolated from a female donor in good health, enrolled as a control in a pregnancy study. CDR3 bases: TGTGCCAGCTCACCCAGGGCGAGACCTAGCTCCTACAATGAGCAGTTCTTC. It codes for CASSPRARPSSYNEQFF.